This T cell receptor beta chain is from a study of T cell changes during pregnancy in multiple sclerosis. Germline CDR1 reads SGHDN; CDR2 reads FVKESK. The length of the CDR3 is 16 residues. The germline V and J ends were trimmed by 4 bases and 0 bases, with 16 bases remaining between them. This clone was seen just once. The protocol was immunoSEQ multiplex PCR, while the TCRdb copy is restricted to in-frame clones and leaves out a portion. The sample contains roughly 90,000 clones, 80% to 95% of which appear only once. The sequence derives from a female donor with multiple sclerosis, enrolled in a pregnancy study. The sequenced sample was peripheral blood, obtained before pregnancy. The chain recombines TRBV14 with TRBJ2-7; D possibly corresponds to TRBD1 (5 bases). The CDR3 coding sequence is TGTGCCAGCAGCCCCCCGCTACAGGTGGGCTCCTACGAGCAGTACTTC. Its protein product is CASSPPLQVGSYEQYF.